The rows below give T cell receptor beta chains drawn from one sample of a study of cytomegalovirus exposure and HLA in healthy donors. Sequenced by immunoSEQ multiplex PCR; TCRdb stores in-frame clones only, minus some. The sample lists over 200,000 clones; 82% were seen once. Material for sequencing was PBMCs. These receptors all come from a man between 40 and 49 years old in good health and CMV-seropositive. CDR3s include the opening cysteine and the closing phenylalanine or tryptophan. The D gene is left open where the match is weak. Part of the rows lack a size; the others show once, few, many or a class for expanded clones.

clone_size d_call j_call v_call cdr3_nt cdr3_aa
- TRBD1 TRBJ1-2 TRBV7-9 TGTGCCAGCAGCCCCCGGACAGGGCCAAGGTATGGCTACACCTTC CASSPRTGPRYGYTF
once - TRBJ2-5 TRBV9 TGTGCCAGCAGCGTAGGGGGTCAGGGGCTCGAAGAGACCCAGTACTTC CASSVGGQGLEETQYF
- - TRBJ2-7 TRBV9 TGTGCCAGCAGCCCCGACCCCGGGGACTACGAGCAGTACTTC CASSPDPGDYEQYF
- TRBD2 TRBJ2-3 TRBV28 TGTGCCAGCAGTTTGGGGACTAGCGGGAGCCCCGATACGCAGTATTTT CASSLGTSGSPDTQYF
- - TRBJ1-5 TRBV13 TGTGCCAGCAGCTTAGGGACAGGCGAAAGGGGCAATCAGCCCCAGCATTTT CASSLGTGERGNQPQHF
- TRBD1 TRBJ1-4 TRBV7-7 TGTGCTAGCAGCCGAAATACAGGGGCTAATGAAAAACTGTTTTTT CASSRNTGANEKLFF
- - TRBJ1-5 TRBV6-1 TGTGCCAGCAGTGAAGCTGGGGGGTCCTATCAGCCCCAGCATTTT CASSEAGGSYQPQHF
- - TRBJ1-5 TRBV6-5 TGTGCCAGCAGTTACGGCAGATCGAATCAGCCCCAGCATTTT CASSYGRSNQPQHF
- TRBD1 TRBJ2-7 TRBV29-1 TGCAGCGTCGCCGGGACAGTCACTACAGTAACCTACGAGCAGTACTTC CSVAGTVTTVTYEQYF
- TRBD1 TRBJ1-4 TRBV6-6 TGTGCCAGCAGTTCAGGGGGCCTGTGGGAAAAACTGTTTTTT CASSSGGLWEKLFF
- TRBD1 TRBJ2-4 TRBV5-8 TGTGCCAGCAGCTGGGACAGGGGAGGGAATAGCGGCATTCAGTACTTC CASSWDRGGNSGIQYF
- - TRBJ1-1 TRBV5-1 TGCGCCAGCAGCTTGGGGGTGGGCATATCAAACACTGAAGCTTTCTTT CASSLGVGISNTEAFF
- - TRBJ1-2 TRBV5-6 TGTGCCAGCCTTTTTGCGGGTAACTATGGCTACACCTTC CASLFAGNYGYTF
- - TRBJ2-3 TRBV7-3 TGTGCCAGCAGCTCCTACGGAGATACGCAGTATTTT CASSSYGDTQYF
- TRBD2 TRBJ2-7 TRBV7-8 TGTGCCAGCAGCCACCCCGGGACTAGCGGCTACGAGCAGTACTTC CASSHPGTSGYEQYF
few - TRBJ1-5 TRBV12-5 TGTGCTAGTGCCATCGGTGGGGCTAAGAATCAGCCCCAGCATTTT CASAIGGAKNQPQHF
- - TRBJ2-7 TRBV4-2 TGTGCCAGCAGCCAAGATCTGGGGGAGGCCTACGAGCAGTACTTC CASSQDLGEAYEQYF
- TRBD1 TRBJ1-5 TRBV2 TGTGCCAGCAGCGCGGACAGGGGGAATCAGCCCCAGCATTTT CASSADRGNQPQHF
- - TRBJ2-3 TRBV10-1 TGCGCCAGCTCGAAAGGACTTCTACCAGATACGCAGTATTTT CASSKGLLPDTQYF
- - TRBJ1-1 TRBV7-2 TGTGCCAGCACCGATGGGGCCCCTCCTGAAGCTTTCTTT CASTDGAPPEAFF
- - TRBJ1-2 TRBV6-1 TGTGCCAGCATGAAAGGACAGTCCACTAACTATGGCTACACCTTC CASMKGQSTNYGYTF
- - TRBJ2-1 TRBV19 TGTGCCAGTAGTGGCGGGGTGTACAATGAGCAGTTCTTC CASSGGVYNEQFF